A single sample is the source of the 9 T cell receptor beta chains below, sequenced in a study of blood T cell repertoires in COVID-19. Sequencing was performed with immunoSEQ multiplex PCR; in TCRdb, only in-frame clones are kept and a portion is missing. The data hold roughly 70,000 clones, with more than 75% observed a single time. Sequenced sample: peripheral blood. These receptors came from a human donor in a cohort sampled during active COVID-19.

CDR3 protein: CASSQDSRPSGANVLTF. In nucleotides, the CDR3 is TGTGCCAGCAGCCAGGACAGTCGCCCCTCTGGGGCCAACGTCCTGACTTTC. The rearrangement links TRBV5-5 to TRBJ2-6; a possible D gene is TRBD1 (6 bases). Per germline, CDR1 SGHKS and CDR2 YYEKEE (reference sequence). The CDR3 spans 17 residues. V was pared by 4 bases and J by 0 bases, with 14 bases between.

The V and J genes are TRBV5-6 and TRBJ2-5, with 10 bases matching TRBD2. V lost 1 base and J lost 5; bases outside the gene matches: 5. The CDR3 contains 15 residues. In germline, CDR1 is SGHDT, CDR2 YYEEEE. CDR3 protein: CASSLLAGVAETQYF. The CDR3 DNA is TGTGCCAGCAGCTTGCTAGCGGGAGTGGCTGAGACCCAGTACTTC. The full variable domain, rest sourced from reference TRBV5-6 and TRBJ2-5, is DAGVTQSPTHLIKTRGQQVTLRCSPKSGHDTVSWYQQALGQGPQFIFQYYEEEERQRGNFPDRFSGHQFPNYSSELNVNALLLGDSALYLCASSLLAGVAETQYFGPGTRLLVL.

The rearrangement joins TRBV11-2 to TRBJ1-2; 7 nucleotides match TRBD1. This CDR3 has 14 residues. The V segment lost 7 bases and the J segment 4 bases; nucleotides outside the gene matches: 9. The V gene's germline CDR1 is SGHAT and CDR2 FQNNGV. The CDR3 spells CASTLTGDLYGYTF. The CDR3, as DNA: TGTGCCAGCACCCTTACAGGGGACCTCTATGGCTACACCTTC.

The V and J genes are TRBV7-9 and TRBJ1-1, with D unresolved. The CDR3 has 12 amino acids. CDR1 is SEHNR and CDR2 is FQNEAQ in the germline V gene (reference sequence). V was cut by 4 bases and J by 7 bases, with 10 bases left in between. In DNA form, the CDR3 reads TGTGCCAGCAGCTCTACCGCCATTGAAGCTTTCTTT. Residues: CASSSTAIEAFF.

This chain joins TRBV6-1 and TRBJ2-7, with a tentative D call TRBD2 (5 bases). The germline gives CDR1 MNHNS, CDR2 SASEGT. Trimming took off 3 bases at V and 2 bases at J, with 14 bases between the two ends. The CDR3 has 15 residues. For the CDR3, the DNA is TGTGCCAGCAGTGAGGGTGGGTTCGGGACCTACGAGCAGTACGTC. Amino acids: CASSEGGFGTYEQYV.

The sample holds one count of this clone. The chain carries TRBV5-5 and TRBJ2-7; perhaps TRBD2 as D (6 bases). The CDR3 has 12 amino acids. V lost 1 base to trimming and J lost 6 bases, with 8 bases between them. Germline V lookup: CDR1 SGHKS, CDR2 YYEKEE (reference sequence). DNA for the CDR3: TGTGCCAGCAGCTTGTCGGGAGCCGAGCAGTACTTC. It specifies CASSLSGAEQYF.

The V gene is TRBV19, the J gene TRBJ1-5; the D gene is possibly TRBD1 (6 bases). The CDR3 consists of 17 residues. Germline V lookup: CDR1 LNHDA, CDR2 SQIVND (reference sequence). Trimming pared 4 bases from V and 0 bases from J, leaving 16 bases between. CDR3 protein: CASSSPDRLYSNQPQHF. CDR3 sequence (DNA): TGTGCCAGTAGTAGCCCGGACAGACTTTATAGCAATCAGCCCCAGCATTTT.

The CDR3 loop is CASSQDPQRDSYEQYF. CDR3 in DNA: TGTGCCAGCAGCCAAGATCCCCAGCGGGACTCCTACGAGCAGTACTTC. This rearrangement joins TRBV3-1 (or the pseudogene TRBV3-2) to TRBJ2-7; 7 bases match TRBD2. The CDR3 is 16 amino acids. Looked up from germline, CDR1 is LGHDT and CDR2 is YNNKEL (reference sequence). V dropped 0 bases and J dropped 0; count of bases not matched to a gene: 5.

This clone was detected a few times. CDR3 coding DNA: TGTGCCAGCAGAACTGACAGGGCAGGAGACATTCAGTACTTC. Its protein is CASRTDRAGDIQYF. The rearrangement joins TRBV6-6 to TRBJ2-4, with TRBD1 matching 7 bases. CDR1 MNHNY and CDR2 SVGAGI come from the germline V gene (reference sequence). With 6 bases clipped from V and 8 bases from J, the junction kept 10 bases outside the gene matches. The CDR3 is made up of 14 amino acids.